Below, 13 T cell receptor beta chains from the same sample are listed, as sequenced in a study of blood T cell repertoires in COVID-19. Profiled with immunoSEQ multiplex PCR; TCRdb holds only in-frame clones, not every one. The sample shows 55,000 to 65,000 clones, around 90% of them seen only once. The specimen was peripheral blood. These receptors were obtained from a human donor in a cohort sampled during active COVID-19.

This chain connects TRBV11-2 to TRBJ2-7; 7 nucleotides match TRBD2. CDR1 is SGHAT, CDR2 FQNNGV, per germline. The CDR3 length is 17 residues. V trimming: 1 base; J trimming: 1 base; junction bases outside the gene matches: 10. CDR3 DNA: TGTGCCAGCAGCTTAGGCTCCGGGACTATGGGGTCCTACGAGCAGTACTTC. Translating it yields CASSLGSGTMGSYEQYF.

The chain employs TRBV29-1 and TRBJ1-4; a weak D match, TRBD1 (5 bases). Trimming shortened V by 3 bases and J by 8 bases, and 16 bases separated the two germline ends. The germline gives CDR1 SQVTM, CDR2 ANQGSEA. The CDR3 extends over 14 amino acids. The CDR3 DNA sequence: TGCAGCGTTGAGGGGACGGGACTCGGGGAAAAACTGTTTTTT. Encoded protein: CSVEGTGLGEKLFF. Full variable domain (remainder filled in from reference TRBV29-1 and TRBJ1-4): SAVISQKPSRDICQRGTSLTIQCQVDSQVTMMFWYRQQPGQSLTLIATANQGSEATYESGFVIDKFPISRPNLTFSTLTVSNMSPEDSSIYLCSVEGTGLGEKLFFGSGTQLSVL.

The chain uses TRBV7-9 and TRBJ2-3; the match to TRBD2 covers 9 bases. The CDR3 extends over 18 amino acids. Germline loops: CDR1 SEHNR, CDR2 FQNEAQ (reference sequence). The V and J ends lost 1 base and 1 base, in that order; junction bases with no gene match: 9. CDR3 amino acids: CASSLVGVSGSRTDTQYF. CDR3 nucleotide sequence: TGTGCCAGCAGCTTAGTAGGCGTTAGCGGGAGCCGCACAGATACGCAGTATTTT.

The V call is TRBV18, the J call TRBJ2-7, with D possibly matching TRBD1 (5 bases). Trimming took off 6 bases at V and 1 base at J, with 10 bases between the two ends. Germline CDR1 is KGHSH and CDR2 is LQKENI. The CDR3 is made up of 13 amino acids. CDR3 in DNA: TGTGCCAGCTCTCCTGACAGTTCCTACGAGCAGTACTTC. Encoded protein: CASSPDSSYEQYF.

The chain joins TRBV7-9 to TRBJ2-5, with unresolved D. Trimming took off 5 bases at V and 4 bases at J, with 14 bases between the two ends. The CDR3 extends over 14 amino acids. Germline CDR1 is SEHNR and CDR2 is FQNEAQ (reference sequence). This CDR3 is CASSVRLNGETQYF. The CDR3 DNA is TGTGCCAGCAGCGTACGCCTTAACGGAGAGACCCAGTACTTC.

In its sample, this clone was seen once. The CDR3 spells CASSTGGLAEFDEQFF. CDR3 DNA: TGTGCCAGCAGCACCGGGGGACTAGCGGAGTTTGATGAGCAGTTCTTC. V is TRBV7-3 and J is TRBJ2-1, with TRBD2 matching over 11 bases. The trim removed 5 bases at V and 8 bases at J, leaving 11 bases unmatched. The germline V gene encodes CDR1 SGHTA and CDR2 FQGTGA. The CDR3 loop spans 16 amino acids.

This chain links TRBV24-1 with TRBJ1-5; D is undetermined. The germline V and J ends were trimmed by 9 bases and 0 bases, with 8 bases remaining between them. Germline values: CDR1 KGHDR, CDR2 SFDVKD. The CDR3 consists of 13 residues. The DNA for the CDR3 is TGTGCCACCGGGCAGCATAGCAATCAGCCCCAGCATTTT. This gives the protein CATGQHSNQPQHF.

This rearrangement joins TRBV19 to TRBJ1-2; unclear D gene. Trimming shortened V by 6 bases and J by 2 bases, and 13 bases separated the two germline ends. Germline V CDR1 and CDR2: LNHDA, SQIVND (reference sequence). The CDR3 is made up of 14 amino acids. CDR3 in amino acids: CASSPTQVNYGYTF. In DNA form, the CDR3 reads TGTGCCAGTAGCCCCACTCAGGTGAACTATGGCTACACCTTC.

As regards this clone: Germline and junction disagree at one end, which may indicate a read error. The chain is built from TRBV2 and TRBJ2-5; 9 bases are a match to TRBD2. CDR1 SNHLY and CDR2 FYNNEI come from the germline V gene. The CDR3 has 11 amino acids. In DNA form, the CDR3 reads TGTGCCTGCAGCGGGGGGCAGACCCAGTACTTC. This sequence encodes CACSGGQTQYF.

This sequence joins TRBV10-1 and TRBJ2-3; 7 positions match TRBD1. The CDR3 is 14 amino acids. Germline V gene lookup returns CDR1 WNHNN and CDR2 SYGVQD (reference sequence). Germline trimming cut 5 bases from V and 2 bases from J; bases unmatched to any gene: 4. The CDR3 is CASSLDRYTDTQYF. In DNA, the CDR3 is TGCGCCAGCAGTTTGGACAGGTACACAGATACGCAGTATTTT.

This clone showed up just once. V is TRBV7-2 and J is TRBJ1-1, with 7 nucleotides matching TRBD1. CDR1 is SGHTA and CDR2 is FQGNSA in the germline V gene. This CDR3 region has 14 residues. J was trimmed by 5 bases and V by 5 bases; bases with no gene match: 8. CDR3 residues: CASSTYSQGTEAFF. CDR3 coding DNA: TGTGCCAGCAGCACATATTCACAGGGGACTGAAGCTTTCTTT.

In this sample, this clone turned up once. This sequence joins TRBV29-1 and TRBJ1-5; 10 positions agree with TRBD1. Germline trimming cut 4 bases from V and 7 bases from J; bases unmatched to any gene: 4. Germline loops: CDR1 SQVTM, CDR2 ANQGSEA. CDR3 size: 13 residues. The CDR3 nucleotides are TGCAGCGTTGGGGTGGACAGGGGGCAGCCCCAGCATTTT. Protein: CSVGVDRGQPQHF.

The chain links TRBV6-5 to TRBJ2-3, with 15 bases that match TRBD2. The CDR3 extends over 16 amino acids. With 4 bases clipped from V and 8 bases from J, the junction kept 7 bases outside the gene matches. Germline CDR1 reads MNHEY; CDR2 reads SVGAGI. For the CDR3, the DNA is TGTGCCAGCAGTTTCCGGACTAGCGGGAGGGCTGGTACGCAGTATTTT. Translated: CASSFRTSGRAGTQYF.